Described below is a single TCR beta chain sequence and its context. The antigen is not known. The data originate from a study of shared clonotypes between healthy human individuals. Study-wide findings and caveats: About 5% was the fraction of naive CD4 clonotypes found shared across a handful of donors. Researchers sampled only blood; tissue repertoires likely differ. Clonotype sharing among donors, it was expected, would be affected by sequencing depth.

Sequencing used immunoSEQ multiplex PCR; TCRdb keeps in-frame clones, though not all of them. The sample carries hundreds of thousands of clones, about two thirds recorded once. Germline V CDR1 and CDR2: SGHNT, YYREEE (reference sequence). V was clipped by 7 bases and J by 0 bases; unmatched bases: 7. The length of the CDR3 is 15 residues. This receptor was obtained from a woman aged 25-40 years in good health. The sequencing sample was made of memory CD4+ T cells sorted from blood. The subset: CD45RA-negative fraction. V and J are TRBV5-4 and TRBJ1-1; 9 bases are shared with TRBD1. Here the CDR3 reads CASLIWTGVNTEAFF. The CDR3 nucleotides are TGTGCCAGCCTGATCTGGACAGGGGTGAACACTGAAGCTTTCTTT. Variable domain in full (rest from reference TRBV5-4 and TRBJ1-1): ETGVTQSPTHLIKTRGQQVTLRCSSQSGHNTVSWYQQALGQGPQFIFQYYREEENGRGNFPPRFSGLQFPNYSSELNVNALELDDSALYLCASLIWTGVNTEAFFGQGTRLTVV.